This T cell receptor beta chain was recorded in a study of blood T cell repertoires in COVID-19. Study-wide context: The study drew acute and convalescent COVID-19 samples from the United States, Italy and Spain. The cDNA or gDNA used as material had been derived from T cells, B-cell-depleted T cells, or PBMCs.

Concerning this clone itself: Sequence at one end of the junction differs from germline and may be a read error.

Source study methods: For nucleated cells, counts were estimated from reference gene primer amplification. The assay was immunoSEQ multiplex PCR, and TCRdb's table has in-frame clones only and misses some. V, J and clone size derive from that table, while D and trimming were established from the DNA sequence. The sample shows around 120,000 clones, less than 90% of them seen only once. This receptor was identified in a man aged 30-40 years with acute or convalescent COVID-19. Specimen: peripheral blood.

Here the CDR3 reads CASSFSSGGTYEQYF. CDR3 bases: TGTGCCAGCTCCTTTAGTAGCGGGGGGACCTACGAGCAGTACTTT. The genes are TRBV4-2 and TRBJ2-7, with 10 bases matching TRBD2. The V gene's germline CDR1 is LGHNA and CDR2 YNFKEQ. The CDR3 sequence is 15 residues long.